This passage covers 29 T cell receptor beta chains from one sample sequenced in a study of beta chain features in type 1 diabetes. Every isolated RNA sample was fully reverse transcribed, so sequencing captured expressed TCRB transcripts. The protocol was immunoSEQ multiplex PCR, while the TCRdb copy is restricted to in-frame clones and leaves out a portion. The sample includes 200,000 to 250,000 clones, over 65% seen only once; the top ten take about 0.05%. What was sequenced was naive CD4+ T cells from blood. All receptors come from a man aged 30-40 years in good health.

J is TRBJ2-6 and V is TRBV30; 8 bases match TRBD1. V was clipped by 1 base and J by 0 bases; unmatched bases: 8. Looked up from germline, CDR1 is GTSNPN and CDR2 is SVGIG (reference sequence). The CDR3 sequence is 18 residues long. Here the CDR3 reads CAWSGAGTGFSGANVLTF. For the CDR3, the DNA is TGTGCCTGGAGTGGGGCCGGGACAGGATTCTCTGGGGCCAACGTCCTGACTTTC. Variable domain in full (rest from reference TRBV30 and TRBJ2-6): SQTIHQWPATLVQPVGSPLSLECTVEGTSNPNLYWYRQAAGRGLQLLFYSVGIGQISSEVPQNLSASRPQDRQFILSSKKLLLSDSGFYLCAWSGAGTGFSGANVLTFGAGSRLTVL.

The chain joins TRBV30 to TRBJ2-7, with 9 bases identical to TRBD1. The germline CDR1 and CDR2 sequences are GTSNPN and SVGIG (reference sequence). Trimming cost V 3 bases and J 4 bases; bases outside gene matches: 4. CDR3 length equals 13 residues. CDR3 nucleotide sequence: TGTGCCTGGAGGACAGGGGGGATATACGAGCAGTACTTC. It specifies CAWRTGGIYEQYF.

The rearrangement uses TRBV7-9 and TRBJ1-1; maybe TRBD1 (6 bases). The germline V and J ends were trimmed by 6 bases and 1 base, with 15 bases remaining between them. Per germline, CDR1 SEHNR and CDR2 FQNEAQ (reference sequence). This CDR3 region has 15 residues. The CDR3 region is CASSSFRDTNTEAFF. In DNA form, the CDR3 reads TGTGCCAGCAGTTCTTTCCGGGACACGAACACTGAAGCTTTCTTT.

The chain is built from TRBV4-2 and TRBJ2-1, with 7 bases lining up with TRBD2. V was pared by 0 bases and J by 6 bases, with 2 bases of the junction left unmatched. The CDR3 runs to 14 residues. CDR1 and CDR2 from the germline V gene are LGHNA and YNFKEQ. The CDR3 protein is CASSQELASNEQFF. For the CDR3, the DNA is TGTGCCAGCAGCCAAGAACTAGCGAGCAATGAGCAGTTCTTC.

The chain couples TRBV7-9 to TRBJ1-2, with D tentatively TRBD1 (6 bases). V lost 5 bases, J lost 5 bases, and 9 bases lay in between. The germline gives CDR1 SEHNR, CDR2 FQNEAQ (reference sequence). This CDR3 has 12 residues. The CDR3 DNA follows: TGTGCCAGCAGCACGCAGGGGTATGGCTACACCTTC. Translation: CASSTQGYGYTF.

This clone has a handful of counts. This chain joins TRBV28 and TRBJ2-1, with 12 bases lining up with TRBD2. The CDR3 totals 16 residues. The V segment lost 2 bases and the J segment 2 bases; nucleotides outside the gene matches: 1. Germline V CDR1 and CDR2: MDHEN, SYDVKM. The chain's CDR3 is CASSLRLAGAYNEQFF. Here the CDR3 DNA reads TGTGCCAGCAGTTTAAGACTAGCGGGAGCCTACAATGAGCAGTTCTTC. The full variable domain, in which reference TRBV28 and TRBJ2-1 provide the parts outside the CDR3, is DVKVTQSSRYLVKRTGEKVFLECVQDMDHENMFWYRQDPGLGLRLIYFSYDVKMKEKGDIPEGYSVSREKKERFSLILESASTNQTSMYLCASSLRLAGAYNEQFFGPGTRLTVL.

This clone was counted between two and nine times. Other nucleotide sequences from this sample produce the same CDR3. This chain links TRBV29-1 with TRBJ1-1; D not resolved. Germline lookup yields CDR1 SQVTM and CDR2 ANQGSEA. This CDR3 contains 13 residues. Trimming removed 6 bases at V and 0 bases at J, with 11 bases between. In DNA, the CDR3 is TGCAGCGTCCGAGGGCGTCTGAACACTGAAGCTTTCTTT. Amino acids: CSVRGRLNTEAFF.

The rearrangement uses TRBV7-9 and TRBJ2-7, with D perhaps TRBD2 (6 bases). Trimming removed 2 bases from V and 3 bases from J, with 11 bases in between. Germline CDR1 reads SEHNR; CDR2 reads FQNEAQ (reference sequence). The CDR3 is 14 amino acids. As DNA, the CDR3 is TGTGCCAGCAGCTTACTGGGCGGGGTCTACGAGCAGTACTTC. Translated: CASSLLGGVYEQYF.

This clone was picked up a small number of times. The V call is TRBV7-2, the J call TRBJ2-5; D is perhaps TRBD1 (5 bases). The length of the CDR3 is 14 residues. V shed 3 bases and J shed 4 bases, with 12 bases lying between them. The germline V gene has CDR1 SGHTA and CDR2 FQGNSA. The CDR3 sequence: CASSFSGIGETQYF. The CDR3 DNA sequence: TGTGCCAGCAGCTTTTCAGGGATTGGAGAGACCCAGTACTTC.

This clone has a handful of counts. This chain connects TRBV29-1 to TRBJ2-5, with D possibly TRBD2 on 5 matching bases. This CDR3 has 12 residues. V lost 4 bases to trimming and J lost 5 bases, with 11 bases between them. Germline CDR1 and CDR2: SQVTM and ANQGSEA. The CDR3 DNA sequence: TGCAGCGTTGGAAGGACTGGGGAGACCCAGTACTTC. The encoded protein is CSVGRTGETQYF.

The chain is built from TRBV30 and TRBJ1-1; D unclear. Germline V gene sequence: CDR1 GTSNPN, CDR2 SVGIG (reference sequence). The length of the CDR3 is 14 residues. The germline V and J ends were trimmed by 3 bases and 5 bases, with 16 bases remaining between them. Written as DNA, the CDR3 is TGTGCCTGGAGACCCAAACTAACCTCTACTGAAGCTTTCTTT. It specifies CAWRPKLTSTEAFF. The variable domain in full, with the rest retrieved from reference TRBV30 and TRBJ1-1, is SQTIHQWPATLVQPVGSPLSLECTVEGTSNPNLYWYRQAAGRGLQLLFYSVGIGQISSEVPQNLSASRPQDRQFILSSKKLLLSDSGFYLCAWRPKLTSTEAFFGQGTRLTVV.

The rearrangement links TRBV7-2 to TRBJ2-3; 9 bases align to TRBD2. Germline V gene lookup returns CDR1 SGHTA and CDR2 FQGNSA. Unmatched junction bases numbered 3, after V lost 3 bases and J lost 2 bases. The CDR3 has 15 amino acids. The CDR3 sequence is CASSLPSGTTDTQYF. CDR3 DNA sequence: TGTGCCAGCAGCTTGCCTAGCGGGACCACAGATACGCAGTATTTT.

The chain recombines TRBV7-2 with TRBJ2-3; perhaps TRBD2 as D (6 bases). V was trimmed by 3 bases and J by 5 bases, leaving 12 bases between them. This CDR3 contains 14 residues. CDR1 and CDR2 (germline): SGHTA, FQGNSA. The CDR3 loop is CASSFGGNRDTQYF. CDR3 nucleotide sequence: TGTGCCAGCAGCTTTGGCGGGAACAGAGATACGCAGTATTTT.

The V call is TRBV6-5, the J call TRBJ2-3, with TRBD2 as a possible D gene (5 bases). This CDR3 region has 15 residues. The V gene's germline CDR1 is MNHEY and CDR2 SVGAGI. V lost 7 bases and J lost 0, with 14 bases in between. CDR3 DNA sequence: TGTGCCAGCACCCTGACGCGGACTAGCACAGATACGCAGTATTTT. Protein product: CASTLTRTSTDTQYF.

V is TRBV29-1 and J is TRBJ2-1; D remains ambiguous. Germline CDR1 SQVTM, CDR2 ANQGSEA. V gave up 6 bases and J gave up 7 bases, with 22 bases separating them. The CDR3 contains 15 residues. The CDR3 nucleotides are TGCAGCGTGGCCCCCCGTACCGGGCGGTTTAATGAGCAGTTCTTC. Translating it yields CSVAPRTGRFNEQFF.

This clone was counted only a few times. This chain links TRBV29-1 with TRBJ1-1; D ambiguous. CDR3 length: 13 amino acids. The germline V and J ends were trimmed by 2 bases and 4 bases, with 11 bases remaining between them. Germline values: CDR1 SQVTM, CDR2 ANQGSEA. The CDR3 DNA reads as TGCAGCGTTGAAAACGTCCTCCTCACTGAAGCTTTCTTT. Residues: CSVENVLLTEAFF.

V and J are TRBV30 and TRBJ2-1; weak D call: TRBD2 (5 bases). The CDR3 totals 15 residues. Germline CDR1 and CDR2: GTSNPN and SVGIG (reference sequence). Trimming stripped 2 bases from V and 9 bases from J, with 20 bases between. As DNA, the CDR3 is TGTGCCTGGAGTCCACCCACATGGAGCGGCGGTGAGCAGTTCTTC. Protein product: CAWSPPTWSGGEQFF.

The chain uses TRBV15 and TRBJ2-2, with 10 nucleotides matching TRBD2. The germline V gene encodes CDR1 LNHNV and CDR2 YYDKDF (reference sequence). This CDR3 has 16 residues. V lost 2 bases, J lost 5 bases, and 5 bases stayed unmatched. In DNA, the CDR3 is TGTGCCACCAGCAGACCTAGCGGGAGACGGACCGGGGAGCTGTTTTTT. It encodes CATSRPSGRRTGELFF.

The rearrangement uses TRBV5-4 and TRBJ2-6; D possibly corresponds to TRBD2 (5 bases). The length of the CDR3 is 15 residues. Per germline, CDR1 SGHNT and CDR2 YYREEE (reference sequence). Trimming removed 2 bases at V and 4 bases at J, with 10 bases between. CDR3 protein: CASSFPGSGANVLTF. The DNA for the CDR3 is TGTGCCAGCAGCTTCCCGGGATCAGGGGCCAACGTCCTGACTTTC.

This chain joins TRBV7-2 and TRBJ2-1; TRBD1 matches 8 bases. J was trimmed by 7 bases and V by 2 bases; bases with no gene match: 7. CDR1 SGHTA and CDR2 FQGNSA come from the germline V gene. The CDR3 loop spans 15 amino acids. CDR3: CASSLFGRGLNEQFF. CDR3 DNA: TGTGCCAGCAGCTTATTTGGCAGGGGGCTGAATGAGCAGTTCTTC.

The table lists this clone with a few counts. The chain uses TRBV29-1 and TRBJ1-5; D is unclear. V was cut by 6 bases and J by 3 bases, with 12 bases left in between. Germline CDR1 is SQVTM and CDR2 is ANQGSEA. The CDR3 has 13 amino acids. CDR3: CSVVVSFNQPQHF. The CDR3 DNA reads as TGCAGCGTCGTCGTTAGCTTCAATCAGCCCCAGCATTTT.

The chain links TRBV7-9 to TRBJ1-1; tentatively, D is TRBD1 (5 bases). V lost 5 bases and J lost 5, with 12 bases in between. The CDR3 is 13 amino acids. From germline, CDR1 is SEHNR and CDR2 FQNEAQ (reference sequence). This CDR3 reads CASSLAEGTEAFF. Written as DNA, the CDR3 is TGTGCCAGCAGCCTTGCTGAGGGGACTGAAGCTTTCTTT.

This clone was picked up a small number of times. This chain links TRBV29-1 with TRBJ2-7, with a tentative D call TRBD1 (5 bases). The CDR3 runs 14 residues. Germline CDR1 SQVTM, CDR2 ANQGSEA. V shed 2 bases and J shed 0 bases, with 11 bases lying between them. CDR3 nucleotides: TGCAGCGTTGAACGGCAGGGCAGCTCCTACGAGCAGTACTTC. Amino acid sequence: CSVERQGSSYEQYF.

This chain connects TRBV30 to TRBJ1-1, with 8 bases lining up with TRBD1. Germline lookup yields CDR1 GTSNPN and CDR2 SVGIG (reference sequence). The CDR3 length is 13 residues. The V gene end was trimmed by 5 bases and the J gene end by 1 base; junction bases not matched to a gene: 3. CDR3 DNA: TGTGCCTGGGCTGACAGGGGGAACACTGAAGCTTTCTTT. Its translation is CAWADRGNTEAFF.

The chain combines TRBV7-2 with TRBJ1-1; D perhaps matches TRBD1 (5 bases). Germline lookup yields CDR1 SGHTA and CDR2 FQGNSA. CDR3 length: 15 residues. Trimming shortened V by 1 base and J by 0 bases, and 9 bases separated the two germline ends. The CDR3 DNA is TGTGCCAGCAGCTTAGTAGCAGGGTTGAACACTGAAGCTTTCTTT. Its protein is CASSLVAGLNTEAFF.

The V and J genes are TRBV9 and TRBJ2-5, with D possibly being TRBD2 (6 bases). The CDR3 is 14 amino acids. Trimming left V 3 bases short and J 1 base short, with 10 bases between. Per the germline V gene, CDR1 is SGDLS and CDR2 is YYNGEE. This CDR3 is CASSAGLTQETQYF. CDR3 DNA: TGTGCCAGCAGCGCGGGACTGACCCAAGAGACCCAGTACTTC.

This sequence joins TRBV29-1 and TRBJ2-3, with 9 positions matching TRBD1. The CDR3 is made up of 13 amino acids. V lost 7 bases to trimming and J lost 1 base; unmatched junction nucleotides: 3. Germline V gives CDR1 SQVTM, CDR2 ANQGSEA. The CDR3: CSARDRGTDTQYF. The CDR3 nucleotides read TGCAGCGCCCGGGACAGGGGCACAGATACGCAGTATTTT.

CDR3: CAWGTDTQYF. CDR3 sequence (DNA): TGTGCCTGGGGCACAGATACGCAGTATTTT. The chain is built from TRBV30 and TRBJ2-3; D gene unclear. Looked up from germline, CDR1 is GTSNPN and CDR2 is SVGIG (reference sequence). CDR3 length equals 10 residues. Between the trimmed V and J ends, which lost 5 bases and 1 base, there was a span of 1 base.

The chain is built from TRBV11-2 and TRBJ2-3, with a tentative D call TRBD2 (6 bases). Germline V gene data show CDR1 as SGHAT and CDR2 as FQNNGV. The CDR3 is made up of 14 amino acids. V was pared by 1 base and J by 6 bases, with 11 bases between. The CDR3 region has the DNA TGTGCCAGCAGCTTAGGGGCTCGGGGGGATACGCAGTATTTT. It translates to CASSLGARGDTQYF.